Following are 19 T cell receptor beta chains from one sample sequenced in a study of CD8+ T cells in alopecia areata. Sequencing used cDNA as its template, made by extracting RNA and reverse transcribing it. Clones were sequenced by immunoSEQ multiplex PCR, and TCRdb holds only the in-frame ones, with some missing. The data contain 150,000 or so clones, roughly 48% of them singletons. The sample was CD4+ T cells sorted from blood. Every receptor here comes from a human donor with alopecia areata.

The V call is TRBV10-2, the J call TRBJ2-5; D not certain. The germline V and J ends were trimmed by 7 bases and 5 bases, with 17 bases remaining between them. This CDR3 is 14 amino acids long. Germline V gene data show CDR1 as WSHSY and CDR2 as SAAADI. The CDR3 DNA follows: TGCGCCAGCAAAGGCCAGGCGGCCCTGGAGACCCAGTACTTC. It translates to CASKGQAALETQYF.

This rearrangement joins TRBV30 to TRBJ1-2; the D is unclear. The CDR3 is made up of 12 amino acids. The germline CDR1 and CDR2 sequences are GTSNPN and SVGIG (reference sequence). Trimming removed 4 bases at V and 5 bases at J, with 11 bases between. DNA of the CDR3: TGTGCCTGGACCGGGGAACGTTATGGCTACACCTTC. Translating it yields CAWTGERYGYTF.

CDR3 bases: TGTGCCATCAGTGAAGGCGGACTATACACAGATACGCAGTATTTT. Protein: CAISEGGLYTDTQYF. V and J are TRBV10-3 and TRBJ2-3, with D maybe TRBD2 (6 bases). The CDR3 sequence is 15 residues long. With 3 bases removed from V and 2 bases from J, the gap between germline ends came to 12 bases. Germline V gene sequence: CDR1 ENHRY, CDR2 SYGVKD.

The chain is built from TRBV20-1 and TRBJ2-1; D gene unclear. The CDR3 extends over 11 amino acids. Between the trimmed V and J ends, which lost 5 bases and 8 bases, there was a span of 10 bases. CDR1 is DFQATT and CDR2 is SNEGSKA in the germline V gene (reference sequence). The CDR3: CSASGSDEQFF. The CDR3 coding sequence is TGCAGTGCTTCCGGGTCGGATGAGCAGTTCTTC.

The chain recombines TRBV9 with TRBJ2-3, with TRBD2 matching over 7 bases. Germline CDR1 reads SGDLS; CDR2 reads YYNGEE. The CDR3 spans 20 residues. Trimming removed 4 bases from V and 9 bases from J; junction bases left unmatched: 29. The CDR3 DNA reads as TGTGCCAGCAGCCTTCATGGTAGCGGGTCACCGGGGGAGCACCGCGGAACGCAGTATTTT. Translation gives CASSLHGSGSPGEHRGTQYF.

CDR3 sequence reads: CSVEEKGKTTEAFF. The CDR3 bases are TGCAGCGTTGAAGAAAAGGGGAAAACCACTGAAGCTTTCTTT. The J gene is TRBJ1-1, the V gene TRBV29-1; perhaps TRBD1 as D (5 bases). V lost 0 bases and J lost 4, with 12 bases in between. Germline V gene sequence: CDR1 SQVTM, CDR2 ANQGSEA. The CDR3 loop spans 14 amino acids.

The chain uses TRBV7-8 and TRBJ2-3; 8 bases align to TRBD1. CDR3 size: 16 residues. Looked up from germline, CDR1 is SGHVS and CDR2 is FQNEAQ. V dropped 6 bases and J dropped 6; count of bases not matched to a gene: 14. CDR3 nucleotide sequence: TGTGCCAGCAGGTACATGGCGGGACAGGACTTTGATACGCAGTATTTT. Its protein product is CASRYMAGQDFDTQYF.

This chain connects TRBV6-6 to TRBJ1-1; weak D call: TRBD1 (5 bases). The length of the CDR3 is 13 residues. Germline CDR1 reads MNHNY; CDR2 reads SVGAGI (reference sequence). V was trimmed by 2 bases and J by 7 bases, leaving 11 bases between them. This chain's CDR3 is CASSYMGQGEAFF. Written as DNA, the CDR3 is TGTGCCAGCAGTTACATGGGGCAGGGTGAAGCTTTCTTT.

The chain couples TRBV5-1 to TRBJ2-1; no clear D gene. In germline, CDR1 is SGHRS, CDR2 YFSETQ. Trimming took 2 bases from V and 0 from J, leaving 12 bases between them. The CDR3 covers 16 residues. CDR3: CASSFLSSGSYNEQFF. CDR3 nucleotide sequence: TGCGCCAGCAGCTTCCTTAGCTCAGGCTCCTACAATGAGCAGTTCTTC.

The sample holds a few counts of this clone. J is TRBJ2-7 and V is TRBV25-1; D is undetermined. The CDR3 has 16 residues. From germline, CDR1 is MGHDK and CDR2 SYGVNS. The V and J ends lost 3 bases and 2 bases respectively, with 17 bases between them. In DNA form, the CDR3 reads TGTGCCAGCAGTGACCCCGGTGCGTGCCAAACCTACGAGCAGTACTTC. Protein product: CASSDPGACQTYEQYF.

This clone was counted only a few times. This chain connects TRBV29-1 to TRBJ1-1; 8 bases agree with TRBD1. Trimming at V came to 6 bases and at J to 8 bases, leaving 14 bases not matched to a gene. This CDR3 has 14 residues. Germline assignment: CDR1 SQVTM and CDR2 ANQGSEA. This CDR3 is CSVRTGLVKGEAFF. As DNA, the CDR3 is TGCAGCGTCCGGACAGGGTTGGTGAAGGGGGAAGCTTTCTTT. Together with reference TRBV29-1 and TRBJ1-1, the CDR3 gives the full variable domain: SAVISQKPSRDICQRGTSLTIQCQVDSQVTMMFWYRQQPGQSLTLIATANQGSEATYESGFVIDKFPISRPNLTFSTLTVSNMSPEDSSIYLCSVRTGLVKGEAFFGQGTRLTVV.

This clone was observed a few times. CDR3 amino acids: CASSLAASGSSEQFF. DNA of the CDR3: TGTGCCAGCAGCTTAGCTGCTAGCGGGAGTAGTGAGCAGTTCTTC. The rearrangement links TRBV7-2 to TRBJ2-1, with 10 bases that match TRBD2. The V and J ends lost 0 bases and 9 bases, in that order; junction bases with no gene match: 5. The germline gives CDR1 SGHTA, CDR2 FQGNSA. The CDR3 runs 15 residues.

J is TRBJ2-3 and V is TRBV29-1, with D perhaps TRBD2 (6 bases). The CDR3 is made up of 17 amino acids. Germline CDR1 and CDR2: SQVTM and ANQGSEA. Trimming took 6 bases from V and 2 from J, leaving 24 bases between them. The CDR3 reads CSVLGGWVGVYTDTQYF. The CDR3 nucleotides are TGCAGCGTCCTGGGAGGTTGGGTGGGGGTGTACACAGATACGCAGTATTTT.

The chain carries TRBV27 and TRBJ1-4; D is uncertain. Germline V gives CDR1 MNHEY, CDR2 SMNVEV (reference sequence). This CDR3 has 15 residues. V lost 3 bases to trimming and J lost 6 bases, with 14 bases between them. Written as DNA, the CDR3 is TGTGCCAGCAGTTTCTCGACACCAAAGGATGAAAAACTGTTTTTT. It translates to CASSFSTPKDEKLFF.

This sequence joins TRBV18 and TRBJ2-3, with a tentative D call TRBD2 (6 bases). V was trimmed by 2 bases and J by 0 bases, leaving 9 bases between them. The CDR3 extends over 15 amino acids. Germline CDR1 reads KGHSH; CDR2 reads LQKENI. CDR3 protein: CASSPAGPSTDTQYF. DNA for the CDR3: TGTGCCAGCTCACCAGCGGGGCCAAGCACAGATACGCAGTATTTT. Together with reference TRBV18 and TRBJ2-3, the CDR3 gives the full variable domain: NAGVMQNPRHLVRRRGQEARLRCSPMKGHSHVYWYRQLPEEGLKFMVYLQKENIIDESGMPKERFSAEFPKEGPSILRIQQVVRGDSAAYFCASSPAGPSTDTQYFGPGTRLTVL.

In nucleotides, the CDR3 is TGTGCCAGCAGCTTGGATGGAAGCTCCTACAATGAGCAGTTCTTC. Protein: CASSLDGSSYNEQFF. The chain links TRBV11-1 to TRBJ2-1; no clear D. Deletions cut 3 bases from V and 0 bases from J, with 9 bases between. Germline CDR1 SGHAT, CDR2 FQDESV (reference sequence). CDR3 length equals 15 residues.

The chain links TRBV29-1 to TRBJ2-3, with TRBD2 matching 10 bases. The CDR3 has 13 residues. The V gene's germline CDR1 is SQVTM and CDR2 ANQGSEA. J was trimmed by 0 bases and V by 7 bases; bases with no gene match: 1. DNA of the CDR3: TGCAGCGCTAGCGGGAGAAGCACAGATACGCAGTATTTT. Its protein product is CSASGRSTDTQYF.

This chain links TRBV25-1 with TRBJ1-5; D is uncertain. Looked up from germline, CDR1 is MGHDK and CDR2 is SYGVNS. The V and J ends lost 8 bases and 2 bases respectively, with 16 bases between them. CDR3 length: 15 residues. The CDR3 loop is CASPMRPGRNQPQHF. For the CDR3, the DNA is TGTGCCAGCCCTATGAGACCGGGCCGCAATCAGCCCCAGCATTTT.

Only one count was recorded for this clone. This sequence joins TRBV6-1 and TRBJ2-1; tentative D call: TRBD2 (5 bases). V lost 4 bases to trimming and J lost 1 base, with 5 bases between them. The CDR3 loop spans 13 amino acids. The germline V gene encodes CDR1 MNHNS and CDR2 SASEGT. The CDR3 DNA follows: TGTGCCAGCAGTGGCGGGTCCTACAATGAGCAGTTCTTC. Amino acid sequence: CASSGGSYNEQFF.